The 31 T cell receptor beta chains presented below share a single source sample, sequenced in a study of shared clonotypes between healthy human individuals. Using immunoSEQ multiplex PCR, the repertoire was profiled, and TCRdb retains in-frame clones only, with some absent. The table has millions of clones, approximately 90% seen once. Sequencing was done on a sample of naive CD4+ T cells sorted from blood. The subset here: CD45RA+ positively selected. The receptors shown here come from a young man in good health.

In its sample, this clone was seen a few times. CDR3 in amino acids: CAIKGSDEKLFF. In DNA, the CDR3 is TGTGCCATCAAGGGGAGTGATGAAAAACTGTTTTTT. This chain joins TRBV10-3 and TRBJ1-4; a possible D gene is TRBD1 (5 bases). CDR3 length: 12 amino acids. Looked up from germline, CDR1 is ENHRY and CDR2 is SYGVKD. V lost 7 bases to trimming and J lost 6 bases, with 9 bases between them.

This clone was detected once. The chain combines TRBV19 with TRBJ1-4; D may be TRBD1 (5 bases). The CDR3 consists of 14 residues. V was clipped by 6 bases and J by 4 bases, with 12 bases between them. The germline V gene encodes CDR1 LNHDA and CDR2 SQIVND (reference sequence). In DNA form, the CDR3 reads TGTGCCAGTAGCCCAAGGGGTCTTAATGAAAAACTGTTTTTT. Its protein is CASSPRGLNEKLFF.

The V and J genes are TRBV18 and TRBJ2-5; unclear D gene. V dropped 2 bases and J dropped 0 bases, with 13 bases sitting between them. Germline V lookup: CDR1 KGHSH, CDR2 LQKENI. The CDR3 is 16 amino acids. This CDR3 reads CASSPTGLAYQETQYF. CDR3 nucleotide sequence: TGTGCCAGCTCACCAACCGGTCTCGCGTACCAAGAGACCCAGTACTTC. The full variable domain, its missing parts supplied by reference TRBV18 and TRBJ2-5, is NAGVMQNPRHLVRRRGQEARLRCSPMKGHSHVYWYRQLPEEGLKFMVYLQKENIIDESGMPKERFSAEFPKEGPSILRIQQVVRGDSAAYFCASSPTGLAYQETQYFGPGTRLLVL.

V is TRBV30 and J is TRBJ2-1, with 9 bases fitting TRBD1. With V trimmed by 1 base and J by 13 bases, 5 bases remained unmatched. The germline CDR1 and CDR2 sequences are GTSNPN and SVGIG (reference sequence). The CDR3 runs to 12 residues. The CDR3 DNA sequence: TGTGCCTGGAGTGCTACGGGACAGGGACAGTTCTTC. Amino acid sequence: CAWSATGQGQFF.

The chain combines TRBV7-3 with TRBJ2-7; TRBD1 agrees at 10 bases. Germline CDR1 SGHTA, CDR2 FQGTGA. The CDR3 is 13 residues long. Trimming at V came to 6 bases and at J to 7 bases, leaving 6 bases not matched to a gene. This CDR3 is CASSKTGGWEQYF. The DNA for the CDR3 is TGTGCCAGCAGTAAGACAGGGGGCTGGGAGCAGTACTTC.

About this clone: Other DNA sequences within the sample encode an identical CDR3. The chain links TRBV5-1 to TRBJ2-3; TRBD2 agrees at 12 bases. CDR1 is SGHRS and CDR2 is YFSETQ in the germline V gene. The CDR3 is made up of 14 amino acids. After removal of 5 bases from V and 6 bases from J, the junction contained 4 bases not matched to a gene. The CDR3 coding sequence is TGCGCCAGCAGGCTAGCGGGAGGGCCGGATACGCAGTATTTT. Its translation is CASRLAGGPDTQYF.

The chain uses TRBV5-1 and TRBJ2-1, with TRBD2 matching over 8 bases. The J segment lost 9 bases and the V segment lost 4 bases, leaving 9 bases of the junction unmatched. The CDR3 extends over 14 amino acids. Germline V lookup: CDR1 SGHRS, CDR2 YFSETQ. CDR3 sequence reads: CASSPRGGEGEQFF. The DNA for the CDR3 is TGCGCCAGCAGCCCCCGGGGGGGGGAGGGTGAGCAGTTCTTC.

The J gene is TRBJ1-2, the V gene TRBV18; D perhaps matches TRBD1 (5 bases). The CDR3 contains 14 residues. With 3 bases removed from V and 3 bases from J, the gap between germline ends came to 11 bases. Germline V CDR1 and CDR2: KGHSH, LQKENI. This CDR3 reads CASSPPQGDYGYTF. CDR3 in DNA: TGTGCCAGCTCACCTCCCCAGGGAGACTATGGCTACACCTTC.

Only a few counts were recorded for this clone. The genes are TRBV7-3 and TRBJ1-6, with unresolved D. The germline V gene encodes CDR1 SGHTA and CDR2 FQGTGA. Trimming removed 5 bases at V and 7 bases at J, with 9 bases between. The CDR3 sequence is 13 residues long. This chain's CDR3 is CASSPEINSPLHF. The CDR3 coding sequence is TGTGCCAGCAGCCCGGAGATAAATTCACCCCTCCACTTT.

The chain has TRBV7-9 and TRBJ2-7, with TRBD1 matching 8 bases. Germline CDR1 reads SEHNR; CDR2 reads FQNEAQ (reference sequence). The CDR3 runs to 15 residues. V was clipped by 6 bases and J by 3 bases; unmatched bases: 10. The CDR3 DNA sequence: TGTGCCAGCAGTTTCGGACAGGGACAGCTCTACGAGCAGTACTTC. Amino acids: CASSFGQGQLYEQYF. Full variable domain (rest looked up from reference TRBV7-9 and TRBJ2-7): DTGVSQNPRHKITKRGQNVTFRCDPISEHNRLYWYRQTLGQGPEFLTYFQNEAQLEKSRLLSDRFSAERPKGSFSTLEIQRTEQGDSAMYLCASSFGQGQLYEQYFGPGTRLTVT.

The rearrangement joins TRBV5-6 to TRBJ1-2; D is ambiguous. This CDR3 has 13 residues. V gave up 1 base and J gave up 1 base, with 5 bases separating them. CDR1 is SGHDT, CDR2 YYEEEE, per germline. CDR3 nucleotide sequence: TGTGCCAGCAGCTTGCGACGTAACTATGGCTACACCTTC. Translating gives CASSLRRNYGYTF.

Only a few counts were recorded for this clone. The V gene is TRBV5-4, the J gene TRBJ1-1; D uncertain. This CDR3 contains 17 residues. V lost 4 bases and J lost 0, with 19 bases in between. The germline V gene encodes CDR1 SGHNT and CDR2 YYREEE (reference sequence). The CDR3 loop is CASSRPFAGNLNTEAFF. The DNA for the CDR3 is TGTGCCAGCAGCCGCCCGTTTGCGGGAAACCTGAACACTGAAGCTTTCTTT.

V and J are TRBV2 and TRBJ2-5; 10 nucleotides match TRBD2. The last part of the DNA fits TRBJ2-7 better; the J call may be wrong. The germline CDR1 and CDR2 sequences are SNHLY and FYNNEI. The CDR3 totals 14 residues. The CDR3 DNA is TGTGCCAGCAGTGGAACTAGCGGGGCCTACGAGCAGTACTTC. As protein: CASSGTSGAYEQYF.

Turning to this clone: Other DNA variants within this sample encode the same CDR3. This chain connects TRBV18 to TRBJ2-1; D ambiguous. Between the trimmed V and J ends, which lost 3 bases and 5 bases, there was a span of 8 bases. CDR1 and CDR2 from the germline V gene are KGHSH and LQKENI. The CDR3 is made up of 13 amino acids. This chain's CDR3 is CASSPGPNNEQFF. Written as DNA, the CDR3 is TGTGCCAGCTCACCGGGCCCAAACAATGAGCAGTTCTTC.

The chain recombines TRBV5-1 with TRBJ1-2; D call uncertain. In germline, CDR1 is SGHRS, CDR2 YFSETQ. The CDR3 covers 14 residues. The V gene lost 1 base and the J gene lost 4 bases, with 11 bases spanning the gap. The CDR3 nucleotides are TGCGCCAGCAGCTTGTCGGTTTCGAGCTATGGCTACACCTTC. It encodes CASSLSVSSYGYTF.

This sequence joins TRBV5-1 and TRBJ2-1; 10 nucleotides agree with TRBD2. The V segment lost 2 bases and the J segment 7 bases; nucleotides outside the gene matches: 6. The CDR3 totals 15 residues. Looked up from germline, CDR1 is SGHRS and CDR2 is YFSETQ. The CDR3 bases are TGCGCCAGCAGCTTAAAAGGGACTAGCGATAATGAGCAGTTCTTC. This encodes CASSLKGTSDNEQFF.

The chain employs TRBV5-4 and TRBJ1-1, with D possibly being TRBD1 (6 bases). There are 14 residues in the CDR3. CDR1 is SGHNT, CDR2 YYREEE, per germline (reference sequence). Trimming cost V 1 base and J 4 bases, with 11 bases left between them. The CDR3 nucleotides are TGTGCCAGCAGCTTGAGACCCAGGGGCACTGAAGCTTTCTTT. Amino acid sequence: CASSLRPRGTEAFF. Full variable domain (rest looked up from reference TRBV5-4 and TRBJ1-1): ETGVTQSPTHLIKTRGQQVTLRCSSQSGHNTVSWYQQALGQGPQFIFQYYREEENGRGNFPPRFSGLQFPNYSSELNVNALELDDSALYLCASSLRPRGTEAFFGQGTRLTVV.

This chain connects TRBV2 to TRBJ1-5; TRBD1 agrees at 9 bases. The CDR3 is 14 residues long. With 6 bases clipped from V and 4 bases from J, the junction kept 4 bases outside the gene matches. Germline CDR1 SNHLY, CDR2 FYNNEI. In nucleotides, the CDR3 is TGTGCCAGCAGCATCGGGACAGGGAATCAGCCCCAGCATTTT. Its protein product is CASSIGTGNQPQHF.

This chain joins TRBV4-1 and TRBJ2-1; 12 positions match TRBD2. This CDR3 is built from 14 residues. Germline V gene sequence: CDR1 MGHRA, CDR2 YSYEKL. V was pared by 9 bases and J by 9 bases, with 9 bases of the junction left unmatched. The CDR3: CASQRLAGVSEQFF. CDR3 coding DNA: TGCGCCAGTCAACGACTAGCGGGAGTGTCTGAGCAGTTCTTC.

V usage is TRBV30 and J usage is TRBJ2-7, with D maybe TRBD1 (6 bases). From germline, CDR1 is GTSNPN and CDR2 SVGIG (reference sequence). With 5 bases removed from V and 0 bases from J, the gap between germline ends came to 14 bases. This CDR3 is built from 14 residues. Here the CDR3 DNA reads TGTGCCTGGGGCGTACAGGGTTTCTCCTACGAGCAGTACTTC. This translates into CAWGVQGFSYEQYF.

The chain links TRBV9 to TRBJ2-3; no definite D call. Germline CDR1 and CDR2: SGDLS and YYNGEE. The ends were cut back, 3 bases at V and 5 bases at J, with 13 bases in the middle. The CDR3 length is 14 residues. Here the CDR3 DNA reads TGTGCCAGCAGCGCACCCGGTGGGAAAGATACGCAGTATTTT. It encodes CASSAPGGKDTQYF.

The V gene is TRBV9, the J gene TRBJ2-3; D is unclear. Deletions cut 3 bases from V and 0 bases from J, with 8 bases between. Looked up from germline, CDR1 is SGDLS and CDR2 is YYNGEE. The length of the CDR3 is 14 residues. In DNA, the CDR3 is TGTGCCAGCAGCGCTTTTTCTAGCACAGATACGCAGTATTTT. Amino acid sequence: CASSAFSSTDTQYF.

J is TRBJ2-7 and V is TRBV10-1; TRBD2 aligns across 11 bases. J was trimmed by 9 bases and V by 4 bases; bases with no gene match: 17. The CDR3 extends over 17 amino acids. In germline, CDR1 is WNHNN, CDR2 SYGVQD (reference sequence). For the CDR3, the DNA is TGCGCCAGCAGTGCCGGGACCGGGACTAGCGGATCTCTGGGGCAGTACTTC. Translation: CASSAGTGTSGSLGQYF.

About this clone: Other DNA sequences in this specimen translate into the identical CDR3. This chain connects TRBV6-5 to TRBJ2-7; D uncertain. V was trimmed by 3 bases and J by 5 bases, leaving 2 bases between them. This CDR3 spans 10 amino acids. From germline, CDR1 is MNHEY and CDR2 SVGAGI. CDR3 protein: CASSYDEQYF. CDR3 coding DNA: TGTGCCAGCAGTTATGACGAGCAGTACTTC.

The chain links TRBV29-1 to TRBJ2-7, with 9 bases aligning to TRBD2. The germline CDR1 and CDR2 sequences are SQVTM and ANQGSEA. This CDR3 has 13 residues. With 4 bases clipped from V and 5 bases from J, the junction kept 6 bases outside the gene matches. In nucleotides, the CDR3 is TGCAGCGTTGTGAAACTAGCGGGCGACGAGCAGTACTTC. This gives the protein CSVVKLAGDEQYF.

For the CDR3, the DNA is TGTGCCAGCAGCTTAAAGCCTGGGGGCGGTGGAAACACCATATATTTT. Amino acids: CASSLKPGGGGNTIYF. The V call is TRBV7-3, the J call TRBJ1-3; perhaps TRBD1 as D (6 bases). The CDR3 is 16 amino acids. Germline V gene data show CDR1 as SGHTA and CDR2 as FQGTGA. Trimming stripped 1 base from V and 3 bases from J, with 13 bases between.

The J gene is TRBJ1-6, the V gene TRBV6-1, with unresolved D. Trimming took off 1 base at V and 10 bases at J, with 5 bases between the two ends. This CDR3 contains 12 residues. Germline loops: CDR1 MNHNS, CDR2 SASEGT. DNA of the CDR3: TGTGCCAGCAGTGAAGGCGCCTCACCCCTCCACTTT. Translating it yields CASSEGASPLHF.

The genes are TRBV7-9 and TRBJ2-2; 12 nucleotides line up with TRBD2. Trimming removed 3 bases from V and 6 bases from J; junction bases left unmatched: 8. Germline V CDR1 and CDR2: SEHNR, FQNEAQ (reference sequence). This CDR3 region has 17 residues. The CDR3 nucleotides read TGTGCCAGCAGCTTTACCGCTAGCGGGGGGGCCTCCGGGGAGCTGTTTTTT. This gives the protein CASSFTASGGASGELFF.

The V call is TRBV7-8, the J call TRBJ2-5, with 7 bases aligning to TRBD1. The CDR3 has 15 residues. Trimming removed 3 bases from V and 4 bases from J; junction bases left unmatched: 8. Germline V gives CDR1 SGHVS, CDR2 FQNEAQ. For the CDR3, the DNA is TGTGCCAGCAGCTTCCTTTTGACAGGGTCAGAGACCCAGTACTTC. Translation: CASSFLLTGSETQYF.

V gene TRBV9 combines with J gene TRBJ1-2; D unresolved. Trimming took off 0 bases at V and 4 bases at J, with 7 bases between the two ends. The CDR3 totals 13 residues. The V gene's germline CDR1 is SGDLS and CDR2 YYNGEE. The CDR3 DNA reads TGTGCCAGCAGCGTAGACTCGGCCTATGGCTACACCTTC. Translation: CASSVDSAYGYTF.

This clone has just one count. The genes are TRBV5-8 and TRBJ2-3; 8 nucleotides agree with TRBD2. The length of the CDR3 is 18 residues. The germline V gene encodes CDR1 SGHTS and CDR2 YDEGEE. The V segment lost 4 bases and the J segment 1 base; nucleotides outside the gene matches: 14. CDR3 DNA sequence: TGTGCCAGCAGCCCGGGACTAGTGTTGTCCCCGGGCACAGATACGCAGTATTTT. It specifies CASSPGLVLSPGTDTQYF.